This TCR beta chain was sequenced in a study of CD8 T cells in ankylosing spondylitis. Quantitative 5'-RACE with molecular barcodes produced the TCR beta libraries. In TCRdb, the 5' RACE reads were re-called with MiXCR into one record per CDR3 protein. The repertoire holds about 250,000 distinct CDR3 sequences, about a sixth seen once, with around 30% in the top ten. The CDR3 runs to 15 residues. The germline V gene encodes CDR1 ENHRY and CDR2 SYGVKD. The V and J ends lost 6 bases and 5 bases, in that order; junction bases with no gene match: 3. Overall study results and limits: Reportedly, significant enrichment of disease-linked clones occurred in matched ankylosing spondylitis synovial fluid. Earlier literature documents some of the motif variants in reactive arthritis synovial fluid and blood. Ankylosing spondylitis blood appeared to be characterized by a TCR beta motif of 8 or 9 highly homologous variants.

This clonotype was detected a few times. The antigen is undetermined. The receptor comes from a male donor with ankylosing spondylitis or in good health (not recorded which). Material: blood, either unsorted or a sorted T cell fraction (not recorded which). This sequence joins TRBV10-3 and TRBJ2-1, with 14 nucleotides matching TRBD2. CDR3 DNA: TGTGCCATCAGGGGGACTAGCGGGAGACACAATGAGCAGTTCTTC. Amino acid sequence: CAIRGTSGRHNEQFF.